Below are 32 T cell receptor beta chains sequenced from a single sample in a study of glioma-infiltrating T cells. Amplification of TCR alpha and beta CDR3 regions from RNA used iRepertoire nested multiplex PCR. Each CDR3 protein is one row after TCRdb ran MiXCR on the multiplex PCR reads. This table has 150,000 to 200,000 distinct CDR3 sequences, over 40% appearing once. The sample comprised glioma tissue, nonneoplastic brain tissue, or PBMCs (not recorded which). The receptors stem from a human donor with low-grade glioma or glioblastoma, undergoing nonglioma brain surgery, or in good health (not recorded which).

The J gene is TRBJ2-3, the V gene TRBV20-1; 10 bases line up with TRBD2. Germline V CDR1 and CDR2: DFQATT, SNEGSKA (reference sequence). V dropped 3 bases and J dropped 11; count of bases not matched to a gene: 11. This CDR3 region has 14 residues. CDR3 bases: TGCAGTGCTAGGGTTAGCGGGAGGTTGGATGAGCAGTATTTT. Its protein is CSARVSGRLDEQYF.

This clonotype was seen many times. The V gene is TRBV6-1, the J gene TRBJ1-2; D possibly corresponds to TRBD1 (5 bases). The ends were cut back, 8 bases at V and 3 bases at J, with 19 bases in the middle. Germline V gives CDR1 MNHNS, CDR2 SASEGT. This CDR3 has 15 amino acids. DNA for the CDR3: TGTGCCAGCGCGCAGGGCAGGGCTTTTGACTATGGCTACACCTTC. Its translation is CASAQGRAFDYGYTF.

This clonotype was counted between two and nine times. V and J are TRBV13 and TRBJ2-7; no reliable D call. Germline V gene data show CDR1 as PRHDT and CDR2 as FYEKMQ (reference sequence). Trimming shortened V by 4 bases and J by 3 bases, and 7 bases separated the two germline ends. The CDR3 runs to 12 residues. The CDR3 DNA follows: TGTGCCAGCAGCTGGGCTAGCTACGAGCAGTACTTC. It codes for CASSWASYEQYF. The full variable domain, in which reference TRBV13 and TRBJ2-7 provide the parts outside the CDR3, is AAGVIQSPRHLIKEKRETATLKCYPIPRHDTVYWYQQGPGQDPQFLISFYEKMQSDKGSIPDRFSAQQFSDYHSELNMSSLELGDSALYFCASSWASYEQYFGPGTRLTVT.

This rearrangement joins TRBV28 to TRBJ2-3; D is unclear. The V and J ends lost 8 bases and 6 bases respectively, with 18 bases between them. Per the germline V gene, CDR1 is MDHEN and CDR2 is SYDVKM. The CDR3 has 14 amino acids. In nucleotides, the CDR3 is TGTGCCAGCGGAGAGGCAGGTTACGAGGATACGCAGTATTTT. Translation gives CASGEAGYEDTQYF.

The chain links TRBV6-2 or TRBV6-3 to TRBJ2-1; D possibly corresponds to TRBD2 (6 bases). This CDR3 contains 14 residues. The V gene's germline CDR1 is MNHEY and CDR2 SVGEGT. V lost 2 bases, J lost 10 bases, and 15 bases lay in between. The CDR3 region has the DNA TGTGCCAGCAGTTACACGGCGGGATCCTACGAGCAGTTCTTC. It translates to CASSYTAGSYEQFF.

This clonotype was picked up a small number of times. The CDR3 loop is CSAEPPGQVANDDNEQFF. The CDR3 DNA sequence: TGCAGTGCTGAGCCCCCGGGACAGGTCGCCAACGACGACAATGAGCAGTTCTTC. The chain is built from TRBV20-1 and TRBJ2-1; 8 positions match TRBD1. J lost 5 bases, V lost 5 bases, and 20 bases had no gene match. Germline CDR1 and CDR2: DFQATT and SNEGSKA (reference sequence). The CDR3 totals 18 residues.

This clonotype was seen many times. The gene calls are TRBV6-1 and TRBJ1-1; D not resolved. CDR1 MNHNS and CDR2 SASEGT come from the germline V gene. V lost 4 bases to trimming and J lost 5 bases, with 14 bases between them. There are 14 residues in the CDR3. CDR3 sequence: CASSVQSLGTEAFF. Here the CDR3 DNA reads TGTGCCAGCAGTGTTCAGTCCCTGGGGACTGAAGCTTTCTTT.

The chain links TRBV2 to TRBJ1-5; D may be TRBD1 (5 bases). The CDR3 contains 14 residues. Deletions cut 6 bases from V and 6 bases from J, with 15 bases between. Germline-derived CDR1 and CDR2 are SNHLY and FYNNEI. The CDR3 DNA sequence: TGTGCCAGCAGGATGGGACGATCAGCTCAGCCCCAGCATTTT. Its protein is CASRMGRSAQPQHF.

This clonotype has a single count. The junction shows a germline mismatch at one end, possibly a read error. The chain uses TRBV25-1 and TRBJ2-3, with 11 bases identical to TRBD2. The CDR3 covers 14 residues. Germline CDR1 is MGHDK and CDR2 is SYGVNS. The CDR3 coding sequence is TGTGCCACCTCTAGCGGGAGGTTTTCAGATACGGAGTATTTT. It codes for CATSSGRFSDTEYF.

Concerning this clonotype itself: Germline is not matched at one junction end, which may reflect a read error. CDR3 protein: CSARASAQESQYF. The CDR3 DNA follows: TGCAGTGCTAGGGCCTCAGCCCAAGAGAGCCAGTACTTC. V and J are TRBV20-1 and TRBJ2-5; D is uncertain. Germline CDR1 and CDR2: DFQATT and SNEGSKA (reference sequence). CDR3 size: 13 residues.

About this clonotype: The junction and the germline gene differ at one end; a read error may be behind it. V and J are TRBV27 and TRBJ1-2, with no clear D. CDR1 and CDR2 from the germline V gene are MNHEY and SMNVEV (reference sequence). The CDR3 extends over 15 amino acids. The CDR3 loop reads CASRPTPGGNYGNTF. In DNA form, the CDR3 reads TGTGCCAGCAGACCCACCCCAGGCGGCAACTATGGCAACACCTTC.

On this clonotype: A single base separates this from a much larger clone, so it may be a read error. The chain uses TRBV27 and TRBJ2-7; D not certain. The ends were cut back, 0 bases at V and 3 bases at J, with 6 bases in the middle. The CDR3 length is 13 residues. Looked up from germline, CDR1 is MNHEY and CDR2 is SMNVEV (reference sequence). This chain's CDR3 is CASSLSRDYEQYF. The DNA for the CDR3 is TGTGCCAGCAGTTTATCTAGGGACTACGAGCAGTACTTC.

In the case of this clonotype: Since a much larger clone is just one base distant, this may be a read error. V is TRBV6-1 and J is TRBJ2-1, with no clear D. The CDR3 totals 16 residues. Trimming removed 5 bases at V and 7 bases at J, with 21 bases between. The germline gives CDR1 MNHNS, CDR2 SASEGT. CDR3 in DNA: TGTGCCAGCAGTTCCCCCCGCGGTGCAGTTAAAAATGAGCAGTTCTTC. This gives the protein CASSSPRGAVKNEQFF.

V gene TRBV6-2 or TRBV6-3 combines with J gene TRBJ1-5, with D uncertain. Deletions cut 5 bases from V and 6 bases from J, with 11 bases between. This CDR3 is built from 13 residues. CDR1 and CDR2 (germline): MNHEY, SVGEGT. The CDR3 DNA reads as TGTGCCAGCAGTGAACGGAGTTTTCAGCCCCAGCATTTT. Its translation is CASSERSFQPQHF.

Comment on this clonotype: A much larger clone lies a single base off, so this may be a read error. The genes are TRBV7-2 and TRBJ2-2, with TRBD1 as a possible D gene (6 bases). The V gene's germline CDR1 is SGHTA and CDR2 FQGNSA. This CDR3 is 14 amino acids long. V was pared by 7 bases and J by 5 bases, with 14 bases between. The CDR3: CASTLTGKTGELFF. In nucleotides, the CDR3 is TGTGCCAGCACCCTAACAGGGAAGACCGGGGAGCTGTTTTTT.

This clonotype was observed at least ten times. The rearrangement uses TRBV29-1 and TRBJ1-1; no clear D gene. This CDR3 contains 12 residues. Looked up from germline, CDR1 is SQVTM and CDR2 is ANQGSEA. Trimming took off 6 bases at V and 6 bases at J, with 14 bases between the two ends. This CDR3 is CSVIRMVSEAFF. The CDR3 DNA is TGCAGCGTCATAAGGATGGTCTCTGAAGCTTTCTTT.

Of note for this clonotype: The germline gene is not matched at one end of the junction; a read error may be the cause. The CDR3 DNA reads TGTGCCAGAAGTAAACATGCGGACAGGGTCGTTGAAGCTCTCTTT. Protein: CARSKHADRVVEALF. The chain carries TRBV6-2 or TRBV6-3 and TRBJ1-1; 8 nucleotides line up with TRBD1. This CDR3 has 15 residues. Germline CDR1 and CDR2: MNHEY and SVGEGT.

This clonotype was recorded at least ten times. The chain recombines TRBV6-1 with TRBJ1-5; 10 positions match TRBD1. Unmatched junction bases numbered 10, after V lost 6 bases and J lost 2 bases. The CDR3 covers 17 residues. CDR1 and CDR2 from the germline V gene are MNHNS and SASEGT. CDR3 in DNA: TGTGCCAGCAGCGAGGGACAGGGGAACAGAGGCAATCAGCCCCAGCATTTT. Translation: CASSEGQGNRGNQPQHF.

This clonotype was detected many times. The V and J genes are TRBV2 and TRBJ2-5; TRBD2 might be the D (5 bases). This CDR3 has 12 residues. CDR1 is SNHLY, CDR2 FYNNEI, per germline. Trimming stripped 7 bases from V and 2 bases from J, with 8 bases between. The CDR3 is CASIPGQETQYF. In nucleotides, the CDR3 is TGTGCCAGCATACCGGGGCAAGAGACCCAGTACTTC.

This clonotype was found many times. The chain couples TRBV20-1 to TRBJ2-1; D is uncertain. The V end was cut by 0 bases, the J end by 4 bases, with 13 bases between. CDR1 is DFQATT, CDR2 SNEGSKA, per germline (reference sequence). This CDR3 is 15 amino acids long. The CDR3 sequence: CSARDRANPYNEQFF. In nucleotides, the CDR3 is TGCAGTGCTAGAGATAGGGCTAATCCATACAATGAGCAGTTCTTC.

The table lists this clonotype with a count of one. Given a much more abundant clone one base away, this may be a read error. The chain employs TRBV28 and TRBJ2-7; the D gene could be TRBD1 or TRBD2 (5 bases each). Germline V lookup: CDR1 MDHEN, CDR2 SYDVKM. CDR3 length: 12 residues. V shed 6 bases and J shed 6 bases, with 12 bases lying between them. CDR3 in amino acids: CASRSGPTEQYF. The CDR3 DNA is TGTGCCAGCAGGTCGGGGCCGACCGAGCAGTACTTC.

This clonotype is medium-sized within its sample. The chain couples TRBV3-1 to TRBJ2-7; D is unresolved. Looked up from germline, CDR1 is LGHDT and CDR2 is YNNKEL (reference sequence). V lost 1 base to trimming and J lost 2 bases, with 6 bases between them. The CDR3 contains 13 residues. CDR3 coding DNA: TGTGCCAGCAGCCAAGGGGTCACCTACGAGCAGTACTTC. Amino acid sequence: CASSQGVTYEQYF.

The genes are TRBV3-1 and TRBJ2-5; tentative D call: TRBD2 (5 bases). CDR1 is LGHDT, CDR2 YNNKEL, per germline (reference sequence). The CDR3 consists of 16 residues. V dropped 1 base and J dropped 6 bases, with 18 bases sitting between them. This CDR3 reads CASSQGQAETEQTQYF. The CDR3 DNA reads as TGTGCCAGCAGCCAAGGCCAAGCGGAGACTGAACAGACCCAGTACTTC.

In regard to this clonotype: Compared with germline, one end of the junction differs, possibly owing to a read error. The chain links TRBV6-5 to TRBJ1-5, with 9 bases aligning to TRBD1. Per germline, CDR1 MNHEY and CDR2 SVGAGI. This CDR3 region has 15 residues. CDR3 in amino acids: CASSWTGVSNQPHHF. CDR3 nucleotides: TGTGCCAGCAGTTGGACAGGGGTCAGCAATCAGCCCCATCATTTT.

In regard to this clonotype: One base away lies a much larger clone, so this may be a sequencing read error. The chain joins TRBV27 to TRBJ2-1; TRBD2 is a possible D gene (5 bases). CDR3 length: 17 amino acids. Trimming stripped 2 bases from V and 10 bases from J, with 24 bases between. Germline V CDR1 and CDR2: MNHEY, SMNVEV (reference sequence). Written as DNA, the CDR3 is TGTGCCAGCAGTTTAAACGGGGTGGTGGTCGGTTCCTACGAGCAGTTCTTC. This gives the protein CASSLNGVVVGSYEQFF.

This clonotype came up a few times. The chain uses TRBV12-3 or TRBV12-4 and TRBJ2-5; TRBD1 matches 8 bases. Trimming took 7 bases from V and 6 from J; bases not matched to a gene: 4. The CDR3 length is 12 residues. DNA for the CDR3: TGTGCCAGCACGACAGGGGAGCAGACCCAGTACTTC. It yields the protein CASTTGEQTQYF.

The J gene is TRBJ2-1, the V gene TRBV29-1; D not certain. The CDR3 contains 10 residues. Germline V gives CDR1 SQVTM, CDR2 ANQGSEA. Deletions cut 8 bases from V and 13 bases from J, with 15 bases between. CDR3 DNA sequence: TGCAGCCCCGAGCAAACGGATCAGTTCTTC. Its protein product is CSPEQTDQFF.

For this clonotype: A much larger clone differs from this one at a single base, so this may be a read error. This chain links TRBV19 with TRBJ1-1; D not resolved. The V gene's germline CDR1 is LNHDA and CDR2 SQIVND (reference sequence). This CDR3 is 13 amino acids long. CDR3 region: CDSRNRWPTEAFF. The CDR3 DNA follows: TGTGACAGTAGAAACCGTTGGCCCACTGAAGCTTTCTTT.

V gene TRBV20-1 combines with J gene TRBJ2-7; TRBD1 is a possible D gene (5 bases). Trimming pared 4 bases from V and 7 bases from J, leaving 17 bases between. The CDR3 extends over 13 amino acids. The V gene's germline CDR1 is DFQATT and CDR2 SNEGSKA (reference sequence). The DNA for the CDR3 is TGCAGTGCTACCAGGGATGGTTCCAATGAGCAGTACTTC. Its protein product is CSATRDGSNEQYF.

As concerns this clonotype: A read error is possible here, since a much larger clone lies one base away. The chain links TRBV7-2 to TRBJ1-2; 12 bases fit TRBD1. There are 17 residues in the CDR3. Germline-derived CDR1 and CDR2 are SGHTA and FQGNSA. CDR3 DNA: TGTGCCAGAAGCTTAGCGCCCGTTCGCGGGACAGGGGGCGGCTACACCTTC. It is translated as CARSLAPVRGTGGGYTF.

Remarks on this clonotype: A much larger clone differs from this one at a single base, so this may be a read error. The chain joins TRBV29-1 to TRBJ1-1; D ambiguous. The germline V and J ends were trimmed by 4 bases and 2 bases, with 8 bases remaining between them. CDR3 length: 12 residues. The germline V gene encodes CDR1 SQVTM and CDR2 ANQGSEA. The CDR3 DNA follows: TGCAGCGTTGGTGAGATCAACACTGAAGCTTTCTTT. The encoded protein is CSVGEINTEAFF.

This clonotype has a handful of counts. The chain uses TRBV4-2 and TRBJ2-1, with no clear D. There are 12 residues in the CDR3. V lost 4 bases and J 9 bases, leaving 10 bases between the germline ends. Per germline, CDR1 LGHNA and CDR2 YNFKEQ. The CDR3 bases are TGTGCCAGCAGCCGCCGACTTGGTGAGCAGTTCTTC. Encoded protein: CASSRRLGEQFF.